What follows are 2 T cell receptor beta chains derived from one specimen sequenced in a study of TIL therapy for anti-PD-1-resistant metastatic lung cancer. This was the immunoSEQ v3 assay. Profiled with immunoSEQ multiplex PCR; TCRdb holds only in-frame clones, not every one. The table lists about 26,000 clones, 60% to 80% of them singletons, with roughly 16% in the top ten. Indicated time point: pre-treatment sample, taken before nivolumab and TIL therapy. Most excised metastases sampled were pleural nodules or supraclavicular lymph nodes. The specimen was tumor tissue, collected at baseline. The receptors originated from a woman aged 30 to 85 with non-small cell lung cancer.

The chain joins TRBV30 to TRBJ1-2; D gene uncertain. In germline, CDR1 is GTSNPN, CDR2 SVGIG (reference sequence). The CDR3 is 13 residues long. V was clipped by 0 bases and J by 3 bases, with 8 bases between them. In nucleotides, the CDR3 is TGTGCCTGGAGTGTAAATAACTACTATGGCTACACCTTC. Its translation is CAWSVNNYYGYTF.

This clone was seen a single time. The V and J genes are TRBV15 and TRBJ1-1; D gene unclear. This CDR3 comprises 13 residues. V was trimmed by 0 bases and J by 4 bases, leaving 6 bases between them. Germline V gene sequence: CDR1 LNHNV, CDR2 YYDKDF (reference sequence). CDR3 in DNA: TGTGCCACCAGCAGAGAGTTCGGCACTGAAGCTTTCTTT. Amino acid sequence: CATSREFGTEAFF. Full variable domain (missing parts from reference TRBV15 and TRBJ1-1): DAMVIQNPRYQVTQFGKPVTLSCSQTLNHNVMYWYQQKSSQAPKLLFHYYDKDFNNEADTPDNFQSRRPNTSFCFLDIRSPGLGDTAMYLCATSREFGTEAFFGQGTRLTVV.